This T cell receptor (beta chain) was captured in a study of persistence of HIV-infected CD4 T cells. Study-wide points: Proviral oligoclonality tracked with TCR oligoclonality within the same sorted cells.

Stimulation used about 9.2 ug/mL lysate from CMV-infected fibroblasts. Memory cells lacking CD40L and CD69 with high CD45RO were sorted. Sequencing used immunoSEQ version 4 in survey mode. Assay: immunoSEQ multiplex PCR; the TCRdb copy retains only in-frame clones and omits some. Here the sample spans 25,000 to 35,000 clones, roughly 78% being singletons. V lost 3 bases and J lost 4, with 8 bases in between. The germline gives CDR1 SEHNR, CDR2 FQNEAQ (reference sequence). This CDR3 has 13 amino acids. As for this clone: What it binds is unknown.

The V and J genes are TRBV7-9 and TRBJ2-3; TRBD2 might be the D (6 bases). The sequencing here drew on CD4+ T cells sorted from PBMCs after roughly 17-hour stimulation, taken from a patient who received antiretroviral therapy. The receptor was isolated from an adult woman with HIV who was CMV-seropositive. CDR3 coding DNA: TGTGCCAGCAGCTTCCCGGGAGCAGATACGCAGTATTTT. Translated, it gives CASSFPGADTQYF.